This T cell receptor (beta chain) was sequenced in a study of blood T cell repertoires in COVID-19. Overall study: T cells, B-cell-depleted T cells, or PBMCs supplied cDNA or gDNA.

Germline V CDR1 and CDR2: SQVTM, ANQGSEA. V was clipped by 6 bases and J by 6 bases, with 14 bases between them. The CDR3 is made up of 12 amino acids. Some clones are missing from TCRdb's copy, which holds only in-frame ones; the method was immunoSEQ multiplex PCR. The table has 150,000 to 180,000 clones, around 83% seen once. The clonotype originates from a woman aged 45-65 years with acute or convalescent COVID-19. The genes are TRBV29-1 and TRBJ1-1, with D possibly matching TRBD1 (6 bases). The sequenced sample was peripheral blood. This CDR3 is CSVGAMGAEAFF. CDR3 bases: TGCAGCGTGGGGGCTATGGGGGCTGAAGCTTTCTTT.